A single sample is the source of the 17 T cell receptor beta chains below, sequenced in a study of blood T cell repertoires in COVID-19. Sequencing was performed with immunoSEQ multiplex PCR; in TCRdb, only in-frame clones are kept and a portion is missing. The sample carries 300,000 to 400,000 clones, 85% to 90% recorded once. Sequencing was performed on peripheral blood. These TCRs come from a woman aged 30 to 39 with COVID-19, enrolled during active disease.

The chain has TRBV30 and TRBJ2-3; 9 bases align to TRBD2. V was clipped by 2 bases and J by 4 bases; unmatched bases: 10. Germline assignment: CDR1 GTSNPN and CDR2 SVGIG (reference sequence). This CDR3 has 16 residues. CDR3 nucleotide sequence: TGTGCCTGGAGTTCGGGCGCGGGAGGGGAGGCAGATACGCAGTATTTT. Translated, it gives CAWSSGAGGEADTQYF.

This clone was found a few times. This chain uses TRBV7-8 with TRBJ2-7, with D perhaps matching TRBD2 (5 bases). Trimming removed 0 bases from V and 5 bases from J, with 5 bases in between. The CDR3 extends over 12 amino acids. Germline-derived CDR1 and CDR2 are SGHVS and FQNEAQ. The CDR3 protein is CASSLAGDEQYF. The CDR3 DNA is TGTGCCAGCAGCTTAGCCGGGGACGAGCAGTACTTC.

The rearrangement uses TRBV28 and TRBJ2-7; 11 bases agree with TRBD1. This CDR3 has 14 residues. The ends lost 5 bases at V and 4 bases at J; junction bases unmatched: 4. Germline V lookup: CDR1 MDHEN, CDR2 SYDVKM. The CDR3 region is CASSPGQGAYEQYF. CDR3 DNA sequence: TGTGCCAGCAGTCCAGGACAGGGGGCGTACGAGCAGTACTTC.

This clone appeared a single time. V and J are TRBV19 and TRBJ1-6; D may be TRBD1 (5 bases). V was cut by 6 bases and J by 7 bases, with 10 bases left in between. CDR1 is LNHDA, CDR2 SQIVND, per germline (reference sequence). This CDR3 is built from 13 residues. CDR3 in amino acids: CASSSTANSPLHF. CDR3 nucleotide sequence: TGTGCCAGTAGCTCGACAGCGAATTCACCCCTCCACTTT.

This sequence joins TRBV30 and TRBJ2-5, with TRBD2 matching 8 bases. The CDR3 sequence is 15 residues long. CDR1 GTSNPN and CDR2 SVGIG come from the germline V gene (reference sequence). With 3 bases clipped from V and 2 bases from J, the junction kept 8 bases outside the gene matches. CDR3 sequence: CAWSRGGRNQETQYF. CDR3 coding DNA: TGTGCCTGGAGCCGGGGGGGGAGGAATCAAGAGACCCAGTACTTC. Complete variable domain (other parts from reference TRBV30 and TRBJ2-5): SQTIHQWPATLVQPVGSPLSLECTVEGTSNPNLYWYRQAAGRGLQLLFYSVGIGQISSEVPQNLSASRPQDRQFILSSKKLLLSDSGFYLCAWSRGGRNQETQYFGPGTRLLVL.

This clone was detected only once. CDR3 sequence: CASSPFTGGAGNTEAFF. CDR3 sequence (DNA): TGTGCCAGCTCACCATTCACAGGGGGCGCCGGGAACACTGAAGCTTTCTTT. The rearrangement links TRBV18 to TRBJ1-1, with 9 bases aligning to TRBD1. Germline values: CDR1 KGHSH, CDR2 LQKENI. The V gene end was trimmed by 2 bases and the J gene end by 1 base; junction bases not matched to a gene: 8. There are 17 residues in the CDR3.

The chain combines TRBV19 with TRBJ2-7; unclear D gene. Germline V gene sequence: CDR1 LNHDA, CDR2 SQIVND (reference sequence). Trimming removed 4 bases from V and 1 base from J, with 8 bases in between. The CDR3 runs 13 residues. The DNA for the CDR3 is TGTGCCAGTAGTAAACAGAATTCCTACGAGCAGTACTTC. Translated, it gives CASSKQNSYEQYF.

This rearrangement joins TRBV11-2 to TRBJ2-7, with 10 bases matching TRBD2. This CDR3 comprises 13 residues. Germline V CDR1 and CDR2: SGHAT, FQNNGV. The ends lost 3 bases at V and 7 bases at J; junction bases unmatched: 3. CDR3 protein: CASSLGLAREQYF. CDR3 coding DNA: TGTGCCAGCAGCTTGGGACTAGCGAGGGAGCAGTACTTC.

The chain couples TRBV7-2 to TRBJ2-2; 7 nucleotides match TRBD2. The CDR3 sequence is 18 residues long. V shed 6 bases and J 2 bases; nucleotides not matched to a gene: 15. Per germline, CDR1 SGHTA and CDR2 FQGNSA. For the CDR3, the DNA is TGTGCCAGCAGACAAACGGCAGGGAGGGGACTCAACACCGGGGAGCTGTTTTTT. Its protein is CASRQTAGRGLNTGELFF.

The chain combines TRBV5-1 with TRBJ2-3; D unresolved. From germline, CDR1 is SGHRS and CDR2 YFSETQ. This CDR3 is 14 amino acids long. V lost 3 bases and J 2 bases, leaving 10 bases between the germline ends. The CDR3 DNA reads TGCGCCAGCAGCTCCGAGCTAATCACAGATACGCAGTATTTT. This translates into CASSSELITDTQYF.

V usage is TRBV30 and J usage is TRBJ1-2; TRBD1 is a possible D gene (5 bases). The germline V gene encodes CDR1 GTSNPN and CDR2 SVGIG (reference sequence). The CDR3 sequence is 14 residues long. Trimming took off 0 bases at V and 5 bases at J, with 13 bases between the two ends. CDR3 coding DNA: TGTGCCTGGAGTGTAGTCCAGGGATGGTATGGCTACACCTTC. Protein: CAWSVVQGWYGYTF. Full variable domain (missing parts from reference TRBV30 and TRBJ1-2): SQTIHQWPATLVQPVGSPLSLECTVEGTSNPNLYWYRQAAGRGLQLLFYSVGIGQISSEVPQNLSASRPQDRQFILSSKKLLLSDSGFYLCAWSVVQGWYGYTFGSGTRLTVV.

The chain carries TRBV25-1 and TRBJ2-3, with 8 bases that match TRBD2. The CDR3 has 15 amino acids. The V segment lost 1 base and the J segment 3 bases; nucleotides outside the gene matches: 3. Germline V gene sequence: CDR1 MGHDK, CDR2 SYGVNS. CDR3 bases: TGTGCCAGCAGTGAATCGTCTAGCGGGACAGATACGCAGTATTTT. Its protein product is CASSESSSGTDTQYF.

The genes are TRBV5-1 and TRBJ1-2; 10 bases align to TRBD1. This CDR3 has 14 residues. V was clipped by 3 bases and J by 8 bases; unmatched bases: 7. Germline loops: CDR1 SGHRS, CDR2 YFSETQ. CDR3: CASSSSGTGEGYTF. DNA for the CDR3: TGCGCCAGCAGCTCCAGCGGGACAGGGGAAGGCTACACCTTC.

This chain connects TRBV10-3 to TRBJ1-1; 8 nucleotides match TRBD1. Trimming at V came to 4 bases and at J to 5 bases, leaving 6 bases not matched to a gene. The CDR3 contains 14 residues. The V gene's germline CDR1 is ENHRY and CDR2 SYGVKD. CDR3 protein: CAISGQGALTEAFF. In nucleotides, the CDR3 is TGTGCCATCAGTGGCCAGGGGGCGTTGACTGAAGCTTTCTTT.

This chain connects TRBV6-5 to TRBJ2-5, with 11 bases matching TRBD2. Germline-derived CDR1 and CDR2 are MNHEY and SVGAGI. V was pared by 7 bases and J by 5 bases, with 6 bases of the junction left unmatched. The CDR3 loop spans 14 amino acids. The CDR3: CASISGRAPETQYF. For the CDR3, the DNA is TGTGCCAGCATTAGCGGGAGGGCCCCGGAGACCCAGTACTTC.

The chain carries TRBV2 and TRBJ1-4, with 10 bases aligning to TRBD1. Germline CDR1 reads SNHLY; CDR2 reads FYNNEI. The CDR3 spans 15 residues. Losses at the gene ends were 6 bases for V and 5 bases for J; bases not matched to a gene: 6. The CDR3 protein is CASSLRTGGNEKLFF. The CDR3 region has the DNA TGTGCCAGCAGCCTTAGGACAGGGGGGAATGAAAAACTGTTTTTT.

In DNA form, the CDR3 reads TGTGCCAGCAGCGCCTATGGGACAGCCAAACCGAACACTGAAGCTTTCTTT. It translates to CASSAYGTAKPNTEAFF. The chain is built from TRBV28 and TRBJ1-1; TRBD1 agrees at 7 bases. Germline V gene lookup returns CDR1 MDHEN and CDR2 SYDVKM. Trimming took 6 bases from V and 1 from J; bases not matched to a gene: 14. The CDR3 consists of 17 residues. Drawing the rest from reference TRBV28 and TRBJ1-1, the complete variable domain is DVKVTQSSRYLVKRTGEKVFLECVQDMDHENMFWYRQDPGLGLRLIYFSYDVKMKEKGDIPEGYSVSREKKERFSLILESASTNQTSMYLCASSAYGTAKPNTEAFFGQGTRLTVV.